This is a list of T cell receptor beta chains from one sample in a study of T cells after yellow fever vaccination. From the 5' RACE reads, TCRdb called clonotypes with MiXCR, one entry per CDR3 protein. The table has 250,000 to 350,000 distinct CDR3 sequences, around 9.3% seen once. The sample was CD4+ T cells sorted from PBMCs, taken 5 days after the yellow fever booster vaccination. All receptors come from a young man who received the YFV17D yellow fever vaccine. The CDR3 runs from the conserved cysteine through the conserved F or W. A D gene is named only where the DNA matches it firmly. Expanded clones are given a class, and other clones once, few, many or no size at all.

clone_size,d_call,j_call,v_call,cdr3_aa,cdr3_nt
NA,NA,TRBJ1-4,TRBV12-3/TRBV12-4,CASMEQGNEKLFF,TGTGCCAGCATGGAACAGGGAAATGAAAAACTGTTTTTT
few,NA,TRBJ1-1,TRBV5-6,CASSLDFDRRVIPEAFF,TGTGCCAGCAGCTTGGATTTCGACAGGAGGGTTATTCCTGAAGCTTTCTTT
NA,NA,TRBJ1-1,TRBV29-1,CSAWALEGTEAFF,TGCAGCGCCTGGGCCTTAGAAGGCACTGAAGCTTTCTTT
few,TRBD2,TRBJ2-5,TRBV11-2,CASSLDLRLAAQETQYF,TGTGCCAGCAGCTTAGATCTCCGGCTAGCGGCCCAAGAGACCCAGTACTTC
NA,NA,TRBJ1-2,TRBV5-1,CASSLARDSGDYGYTF,TGCGCCAGCAGCTTGGCTCGGGACTCGGGTGACTATGGCTACACCTTC
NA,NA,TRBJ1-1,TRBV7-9,CASSNLPWDTEAFF,TGTGCCAGCAGCAACCTCCCTTGGGACACTGAAGCTTTCTTT
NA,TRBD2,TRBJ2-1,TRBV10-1,CASSTGTSAYNEQFF,TGCGCCAGCAGTACCGGGACTAGCGCCTACAATGAGCAGTTCTTC
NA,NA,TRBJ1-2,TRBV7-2,CASSSGAVLHGYTF,TGTGCCAGCAGCTCCGGGGCCGTTTTACATGGCTACACCTTC
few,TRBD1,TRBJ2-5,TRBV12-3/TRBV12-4,CASTRTGEAETQYF,TGTGCCAGCACCCGGACAGGGGAGGCAGAGACCCAGTACTTC
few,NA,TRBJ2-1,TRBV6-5,CASSYSGTGENNEQFF,TGTGCCAGCAGTTACTCAGGGACGGGGGAGAACAATGAGCAGTTCTTC
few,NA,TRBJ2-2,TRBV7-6,CASSRTVIETGELFF,TGTGCCAGCAGCCGCACAGTAATCGAGACCGGGGAGCTGTTTTTT
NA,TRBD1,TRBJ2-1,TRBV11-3,CASSSPEGTGMNNEQFF,TGTGCCAGCAGCTCCCCCGAGGGGACAGGGATGAACAATGAGCAGTTCTTC
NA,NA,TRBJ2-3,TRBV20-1,CSARQGLGTDTQYF,TGCAGTGCTAGACAGGGGCTGGGCACAGATACGCAGTATTTT
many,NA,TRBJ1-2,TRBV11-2,CASSLGLANYGYTF,TGTGCCAGCAGCTTAGGTCTGGCTAACTATGGCTACACCTTC
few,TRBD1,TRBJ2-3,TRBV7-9,CASSLGKLRQGPTDTQYF,TGTGCCAGCAGCTTAGGGAAGCTCCGACAGGGCCCCACAGATACGCAGTATTTT
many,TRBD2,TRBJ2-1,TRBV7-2,CASSLKTSAYNEQFF,TGTGCCAGCAGCTTAAAGACTAGCGCCTACAATGAGCAGTTCTTC
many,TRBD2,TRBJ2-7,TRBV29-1,CSVEGLLTSGGTYEQYF,TGCAGCGTTGAAGGGCTCCTGACTAGCGGGGGGACCTACGAGCAGTACTTC
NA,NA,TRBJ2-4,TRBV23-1,CASSQPGRGAKNIQYF,TGCGCCAGCAGTCAACCGGGACGGGGAGCCAAAAACATTCAGTACTTC
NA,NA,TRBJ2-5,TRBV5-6,CASSLPPAQETQYF,TGTGCCAGCAGCTTACCTCCAGCTCAAGAGACCCAGTACTTC
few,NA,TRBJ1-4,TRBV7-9,CASSGQLEVNEKLFF,TGTGCCAGCAGCGGCCAGTTAGAGGTTAATGAAAAACTGTTTTTT
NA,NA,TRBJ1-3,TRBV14,CASSQFVFGSISPPSGNTIYF,TGTGCCAGCAGCCAATTTGTTTTTGGTTCTATTTCCCCTCCCTCTGGAAACACCATATATTTT
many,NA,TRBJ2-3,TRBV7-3,CASSRTSTDTQYF,TGTGCCAGCAGCAGGACTAGCACAGATACGCAGTATTTT
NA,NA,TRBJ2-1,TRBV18,CASSPGPHNEQFF,TGTGCCAGCTCACCCGGGCCCCACAATGAGCAGTTCTTC
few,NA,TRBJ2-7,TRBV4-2,CASSQDSQAAYEQYF,TGTGCCAGCAGCCAAGATAGCCAGGCCGCCTACGAGCAGTACTTC
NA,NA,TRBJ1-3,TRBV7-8,CASSLLGGDTIYF,TGTGCCAGCAGCCTCCTCGGGGGAGACACCATATATTTT
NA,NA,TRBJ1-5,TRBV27,CASQLTLDQPQHF,TGTGCCAGCCAGTTGACATTAGATCAGCCCCAGCATTTT
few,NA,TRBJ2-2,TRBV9,CASSTGTANTGELFF,TGTGCCAGCAGTACCGGGACGGCTAACACCGGGGAGCTGTTTTTT
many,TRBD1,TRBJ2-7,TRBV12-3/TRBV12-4,CASSWGDRVGEQYF,TGTGCCAGCAGCTGGGGAGACAGGGTCGGCGAGCAGTACTTC
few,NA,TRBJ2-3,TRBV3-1,CASSQEALGALDTQYF,TGTGCCAGCAGCCAAGAGGCCCTTGGCGCTTTAGATACGCAGTATTTT
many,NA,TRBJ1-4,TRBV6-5,CASSYVRGSDEKLFF,TGTGCCAGCAGTTACGTTCGGGGGAGCGATGAAAAACTGTTTTTT
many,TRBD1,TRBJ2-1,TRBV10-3,CAIGGTGSYNEQFF,TGTGCCATCGGGGGGACAGGGAGCTACAATGAGCAGTTCTTC
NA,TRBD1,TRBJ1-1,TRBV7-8,CASSFLQGPYLNTEAFF,TGTGCCAGCAGCTTTTTACAGGGGCCTTATTTGAACACTGAAGCTTTCTTT
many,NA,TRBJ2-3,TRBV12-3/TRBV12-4,CASSSQGGTQYF,TGTGCCAGCAGTTCCCAGGGGGGAACGCAGTATTTT
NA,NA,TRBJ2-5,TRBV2,CARGSTLETQYF,TGTGCCAGAGGTTCGACTCTAGAGACCCAGTACTTC
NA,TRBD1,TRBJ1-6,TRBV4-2,CASSREVPGGFRNSPLHF,TGTGCCAGCAGCCGAGAGGTACCAGGGGGATTTCGTAATTCACCCCTCCACTTT
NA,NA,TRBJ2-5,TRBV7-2,CASSPQTTQETQYF,TGTGCCAGCAGCCCCCAAACTACCCAAGAGACCCAGTACTTC
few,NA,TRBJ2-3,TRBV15,CATSRDGDPEYTQYF,TGTGCCACCAGCAGAGATGGGGACCCTGAATATACGCAGTATTTT
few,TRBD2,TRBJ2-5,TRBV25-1,CASSDPKAGGYGTQYF,TGTGCCAGCAGTGACCCCAAAGCGGGGGGATATGGGACCCAGTACTTC
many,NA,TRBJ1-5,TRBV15,CATSRGVGQPQHF,TGTGCCACCAGCAGAGGAGTGGGGCAGCCCCAGCATTTT
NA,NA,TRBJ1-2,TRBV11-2,CASSARGAGHYGYTF,TGTGCCAGCAGCGCAAGAGGGGCCGGCCACTATGGCTACACCTTC
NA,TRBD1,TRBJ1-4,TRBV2,CASSVQGNEKLFF,TGTGCCAGCAGTGTACAGGGGAATGAAAAACTGTTTTTT
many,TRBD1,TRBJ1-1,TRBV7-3,CASSLMAGGEAFF,TGTGCCAGCAGCTTAATGGCAGGGGGAGAAGCTTTCTTT
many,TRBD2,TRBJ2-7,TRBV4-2,CASSQEGPSGGFEQYF,TGTGCCAGCAGCCAAGAAGGACCGAGCGGGGGTTTCGAGCAGTACTTC
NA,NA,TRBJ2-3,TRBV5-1,CASLQQGVQYF,TGCGCCAGCCTGCAACAGGGAGTGCAGTATTTT
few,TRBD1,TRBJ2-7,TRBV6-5,CASSPMTGGYEQYF,TGTGCCAGCAGCCCCATGACAGGGGGCTACGAGCAGTACTTC
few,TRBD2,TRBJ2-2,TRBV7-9,CASTPTSSSAGELFF,TGTGCCAGCACCCCGACTAGCTCATCTGCCGGGGAGCTGTTTTTT
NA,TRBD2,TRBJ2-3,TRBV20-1,CSARDRRGSSTDTQYF,TGCAGTGCTAGAGATCGGCGGGGGAGCAGCACAGATACGCAGTATTTT
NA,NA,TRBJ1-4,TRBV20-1,CSASGGGGETNEKLFF,TGCAGTGCTAGTGGAGGGGGAGGCGAAACTAATGAAAAACTGTTTTTT
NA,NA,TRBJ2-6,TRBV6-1,CASSEAHGTGANVLTF,TGTGCCAGCAGTGAAGCGCACGGTACTGGGGCCAACGTCCTGACTTTC
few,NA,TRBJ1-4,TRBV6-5,CASSYMGSSGEKLFF,TGTGCCAGCAGTTACATGGGTTCTTCCGGAGAAAAACTGTTTTTT
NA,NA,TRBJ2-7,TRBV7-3,CASSFGPPSSYEQYF,TGTGCCAGCAGTTTTGGACCGCCCAGCTCCTACGAGCAGTACTTC
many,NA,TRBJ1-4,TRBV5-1,CASSLVGETNEKLFF,TGCGCCAGCAGCTTGGTTGGGGAAACTAATGAAAAACTGTTTTTT
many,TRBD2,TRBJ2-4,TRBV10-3,CAISVGGIKNIQYF,TGTGCCATCAGTGTCGGGGGGATCAAAAACATTCAGTACTTC
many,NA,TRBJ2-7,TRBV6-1,CASSEGSGQLYEQYF,TGTGCCAGCAGTGAAGGGTCAGGGCAGCTCTACGAGCAGTACTTC
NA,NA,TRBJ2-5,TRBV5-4,CASSLPSTTSGETQYF,TGTGCCAGCAGCTTGCCATCGACTACCTCTGGAGAGACCCAGTACTTC
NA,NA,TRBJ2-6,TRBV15,CATRRGVGGLGSSGANVLTF,TGTGCCACCAGAAGAGGCGTAGGGGGGTTGGGAAGCTCTGGGGCCAACGTCCTGACTTTC
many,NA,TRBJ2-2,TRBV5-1,CASSQGQNTGELFF,TGCGCCAGCAGCCAGGGACAGAACACCGGGGAGCTGTTTTTT